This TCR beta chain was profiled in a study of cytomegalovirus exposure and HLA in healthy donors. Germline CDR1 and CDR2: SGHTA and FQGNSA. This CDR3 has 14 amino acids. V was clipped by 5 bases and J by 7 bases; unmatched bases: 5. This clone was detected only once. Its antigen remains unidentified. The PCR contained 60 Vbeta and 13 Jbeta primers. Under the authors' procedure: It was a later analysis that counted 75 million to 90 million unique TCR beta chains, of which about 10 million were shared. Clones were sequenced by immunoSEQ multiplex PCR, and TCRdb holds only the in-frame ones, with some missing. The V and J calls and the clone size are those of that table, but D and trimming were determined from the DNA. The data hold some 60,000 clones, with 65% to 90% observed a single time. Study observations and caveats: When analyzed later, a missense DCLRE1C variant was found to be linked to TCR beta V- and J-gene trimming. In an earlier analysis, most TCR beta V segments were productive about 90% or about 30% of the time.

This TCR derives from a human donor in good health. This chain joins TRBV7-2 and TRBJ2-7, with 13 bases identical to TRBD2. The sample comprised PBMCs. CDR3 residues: CASSRTSGRKEQYF. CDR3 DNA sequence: TGTGCCAGCAGCCGGACTAGCGGGAGAAAAGAGCAGTACTTC.